This is a list of T cell receptor beta chains from one sample in a study of Ad26.COV2.S vaccination and SARS-CoV-2 variants. Profiling relied on immunoSEQ multiplex PCR, and the TCRdb table lists in-frame clones only, not all of them. The sample contains under 550,000 clones, 88% of which appear only once. Sequencing used peripheral blood, obtained in a trial of Ad26.COV2.S vaccine versus placebo. The receptors derive from a person between 18 and 60 years old who received the Ad26.COV2.S COVID-19 vaccine or a placebo. Both conserved end residues are part of each CDR3. Each record gives: J gene, V gene, CDR3 protein.

TRBJ2-3 | TRBV27 | CASSSGTSDVDTQYF
TRBJ2-5 | TRBV9 | CASSVDSETQYF
TRBJ1-4 | TRBV7-6 | CASSLNAATNEKLFF
TRBJ1-1 | TRBV12-3/TRBV12-4 | CASSLGVNTEAFF
TRBJ2-7 | TRBV6-6 | CASSRGEYEQYF
TRBJ2-7 | TRBV19 | CASSIGVSKYEQYF
TRBJ1-1 | TRBV28 | CASRPPGGRTEAFF
TRBJ1-5 | TRBV28 | CASSSVGQGNQPQHF
TRBJ2-1 | TRBV7-2 | CASSPTSGGAFF
TRBJ2-1 | TRBV9 | CASSISTSTEQFF
TRBJ2-1 | TRBV4-1 | CASSHGDRGYNEQFF
TRBJ2-3 | TRBV11-1 | CASSSPSGGLTDTQYF
TRBJ1-5 | TRBV10-3 | CAISSQGQGNQPQHF
TRBJ2-1 | TRBV27 | CASSLRGKPSEYNEQFF
TRBJ2-2 | TRBV28 | CATQGGGRTGELFF
TRBJ2-7 | TRBV4-1 | CASSSTGAEQYF
TRBJ1-1 | TRBV7-9 | CASSREPGQGSNTEAFF